This TCR beta chain derives from a study of cytomegalovirus exposure and HLA in healthy donors. Turning to the study itself: The 100 to 150 validation repertoires used the same platform as the roughly 670 first-cohort repertoires, a later analysis reported.

V was trimmed by 5 bases and J by 0 bases, leaving 10 bases between them. CDR3 length equals 14 residues. The germline CDR1 and CDR2 sequences are MNHEY and SVGAGI. Generated by immunoSEQ multiplex PCR, the TCRdb table keeps only in-frame clones and is missing some. The repertoire holds approximately 220,000 clones, with around 90% as singletons. Findings and limits, study-wide: Through in vitro validation, three CMV-associated chains were shown to be specific for CMV antigens. In the 120 or so validation repertoires, approximately 94% of cluster scores exceeded 0, per a later analysis. High sensitivity and specificity were reportedly achieved when the classifier diagnosed cytomegalovirus status.

Comment on this clone: Its antigen remains unidentified.

This clonotype was obtained from a woman under 30 in good health and CMV-seronegative. The chain uses TRBV6-5 and TRBJ1-1; tentatively, D is TRBD1 (5 bases). The sample consisted of PBMCs. Here the CDR3 reads CASSRIQVNTEAFF. The DNA for the CDR3 is TGTGCCAGCAGTCGAATACAGGTGAACACTGAAGCTTTCTTT.